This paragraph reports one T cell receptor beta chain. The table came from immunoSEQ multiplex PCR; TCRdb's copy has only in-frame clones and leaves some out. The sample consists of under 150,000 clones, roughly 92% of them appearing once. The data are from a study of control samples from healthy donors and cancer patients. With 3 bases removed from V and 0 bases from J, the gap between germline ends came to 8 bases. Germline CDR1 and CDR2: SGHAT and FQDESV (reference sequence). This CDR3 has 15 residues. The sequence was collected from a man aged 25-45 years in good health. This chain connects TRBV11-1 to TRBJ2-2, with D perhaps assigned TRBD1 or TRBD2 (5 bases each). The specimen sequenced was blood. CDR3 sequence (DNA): TGTGCCAGCAGCTTGACGGGGCCGAACACCGGGGAGCTGTTTTTT. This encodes CASSLTGPNTGELFF.